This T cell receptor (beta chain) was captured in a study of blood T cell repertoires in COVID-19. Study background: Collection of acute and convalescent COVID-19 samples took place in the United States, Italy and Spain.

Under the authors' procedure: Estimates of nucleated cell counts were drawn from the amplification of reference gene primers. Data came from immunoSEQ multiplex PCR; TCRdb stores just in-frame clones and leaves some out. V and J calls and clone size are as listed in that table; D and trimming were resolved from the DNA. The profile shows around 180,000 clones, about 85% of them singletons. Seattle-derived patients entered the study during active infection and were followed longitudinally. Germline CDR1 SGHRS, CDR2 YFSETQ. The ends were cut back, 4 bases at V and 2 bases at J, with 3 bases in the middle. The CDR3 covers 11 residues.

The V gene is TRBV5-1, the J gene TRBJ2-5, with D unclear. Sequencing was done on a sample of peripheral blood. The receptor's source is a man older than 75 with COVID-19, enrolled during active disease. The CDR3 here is CASSLQETQYF. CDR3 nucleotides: TGCGCCAGCAGCCTACAAGAGACCCAGTACTTC.